This section outlines one T cell receptor beta chain sequence together with its context. Some clones are missing from TCRdb's copy, which holds only in-frame ones; the method was immunoSEQ multiplex PCR. Of about 250,000 clones listed, 82% are singletons. The sample belongs to a study of blood T cell repertoires in COVID-19. Study at large: Some COVID-19 samples were acute and others convalescent; all came from the United States, Italy and Spain.

Germline-derived CDR1 and CDR2 are SGHDT and YYEEEE. V was trimmed by 7 bases and J by 0 bases, leaving 8 bases between them. The CDR3 covers 12 residues. The chain recombines TRBV5-6 with TRBJ2-7; D ambiguous. The sequence was collected from a man in his forties who had been exposed to COVID-19. Source material: PBMCs or T cells enriched from blood (not recorded which). CDR3 amino acids: CASGQSSYEQYF. The CDR3 DNA follows: TGTGCCAGCGGGCAAAGCTCCTACGAGCAGTACTTC.